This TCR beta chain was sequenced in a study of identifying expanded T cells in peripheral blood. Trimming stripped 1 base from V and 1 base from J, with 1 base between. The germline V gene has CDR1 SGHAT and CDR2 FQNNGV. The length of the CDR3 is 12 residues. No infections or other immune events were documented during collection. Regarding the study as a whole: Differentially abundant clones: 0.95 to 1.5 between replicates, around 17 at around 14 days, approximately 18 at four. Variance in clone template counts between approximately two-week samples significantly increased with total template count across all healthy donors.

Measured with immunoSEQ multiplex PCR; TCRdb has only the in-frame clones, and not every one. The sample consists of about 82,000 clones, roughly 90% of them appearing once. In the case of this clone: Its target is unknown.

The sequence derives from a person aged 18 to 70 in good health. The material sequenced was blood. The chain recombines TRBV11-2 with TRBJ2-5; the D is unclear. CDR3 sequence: CASSLVQETQYF. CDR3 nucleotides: TGTGCCAGCAGCTTAGTCCAAGAGACCCAGTACTTC.